A single sample is the source of the 25 T cell receptor beta chains below, sequenced in a study of blood T cell repertoires in COVID-19. This table comes from immunoSEQ multiplex PCR, and its TCRdb copy is limited to in-frame clones, with some not included. The data contain about 220,000 clones, around 83% of them seen just once; the ten biggest clones take up roughly 8%. Sequencing was done on a sample of peripheral blood. The receptor set was obtained from a woman between 50 and 59 years old with acute or convalescent COVID-19.

This clone showed up just a few times. The J gene is TRBJ2-5, the V gene TRBV7-8; TRBD2 might be the D (6 bases). CDR1 SGHVS and CDR2 FQNEAQ come from the germline V gene. The CDR3 is 16 amino acids. V dropped 1 base and J dropped 4 bases, with 16 bases sitting between them. CDR3 region: CASSLVQGLLVETQYF. For the CDR3, the DNA is TGTGCCAGCAGCTTAGTCCAAGGACTACTGGTAGAGACCCAGTACTTC.

This clone was found a few times. The chain links TRBV19 to TRBJ1-1, with TRBD1 identical over 7 bases. This CDR3 region has 14 residues. Germline loops: CDR1 LNHDA, CDR2 SQIVND (reference sequence). V shed 6 bases, J shed 4 bases, and the junction held 8 bases outside the gene matches. The CDR3 nucleotides read TGTGCCAGTAGCCTACAGGGGTCAGTCACTGAAGCTTTCTTT. Translated, it gives CASSLQGSVTEAFF.

This clone has only a few counts. This chain uses TRBV6-4 with TRBJ1-5; 10 positions match TRBD1. The CDR3 has 14 residues. Germline V gene data show CDR1 as MRHNA and CDR2 as SNTAGT. After removal of 5 bases from V and 9 bases from J, the junction contained 7 bases not matched to a gene. The CDR3: CASSPGTGEWPQHF. The CDR3 DNA reads as TGTGCCAGCAGTCCCGGGACAGGGGAATGGCCCCAGCATTTT.

The chain combines TRBV12-5 with TRBJ2-7; 10 bases match TRBD2. The V gene end was trimmed by 2 bases and the J gene end by 4 bases; junction bases not matched to a gene: 8. Germline V gene sequence: CDR1 LGHNT, CDR2 FRNRAP. There are 16 residues in the CDR3. CDR3 protein: CASGLSLAGAFYEQYF. As DNA, the CDR3 is TGTGCTAGTGGTTTGAGTCTAGCGGGAGCTTTTTACGAGCAGTACTTC.

This chain links TRBV15 with TRBJ2-7, with unresolved D. From germline, CDR1 is LNHNV and CDR2 YYDKDF (reference sequence). V was clipped by 1 base and J by 6 bases, with 10 bases between them. The CDR3 sequence is 13 residues long. In DNA, the CDR3 is TGTGCCACCAGCAGAGGGCGGTGGAGCGAGCAGTACTTC. Its protein product is CATSRGRWSEQYF.

As for this clone: Distinct nucleotide sequences in the sample also encode this CDR3. The chain uses TRBV11-2 and TRBJ2-1, with a weak D call TRBD2 (5 bases). Germline V CDR1 and CDR2: SGHAT, FQNNGV. V was cut by 5 bases and J by 3 bases, with 11 bases left in between. The CDR3 extends over 14 amino acids. The CDR3 protein is CASSPRGNYNEQFF. CDR3 DNA: TGTGCCAGCAGCCCTCGGGGTAACTACAATGAGCAGTTCTTC.

This clone was observed a handful of times. This chain links TRBV28 with TRBJ1-2; D might be TRBD1 (5 bases). The CDR3 is 15 amino acids. The germline gives CDR1 MDHEN, CDR2 SYDVKM. Deletions cut 1 base from V and 8 bases from J, with 17 bases between. CDR3 protein: CASSLYAGSDWGYTF. The CDR3 bases are TGTGCCAGCAGTTTATACGCAGGGTCGGATTGGGGCTACACCTTC.

The V gene is TRBV11-2, the J gene TRBJ2-1; D is perhaps TRBD2 (5 bases). The CDR3 is made up of 13 amino acids. Germline V CDR1 and CDR2: SGHAT, FQNNGV. The germline V and J ends were trimmed by 0 bases and 10 bases, with 10 bases remaining between them. This CDR3 reads CASSLEGRGEQFF. CDR3 nucleotide sequence: TGTGCCAGCAGCTTAGAAGGGAGAGGAGAGCAGTTCTTC. The complete variable domain, with remaining parts taken from reference TRBV11-2 and TRBJ2-1, reads EAGVAQSPRYKIIEKRQSVAFWCNPISGHATLYWYQQILGQGPKLLIQFQNNGVVDDSQLPKDRFSAERLKGVDSTLKIQPAKLEDSAVYLCASSLEGRGEQFFGPGTRLTVL.

V usage is TRBV19 and J usage is TRBJ2-3, with 12 bases fitting TRBD2. Germline CDR1 reads LNHDA; CDR2 reads SQIVND (reference sequence). V was pared by 9 bases and J by 3 bases, with 10 bases of the junction left unmatched. The CDR3 is made up of 16 amino acids. The CDR3 region has the DNA TGTGCCAGCCGACCTAGCGGGAGGGCTGGGACAGATACGCAGTATTTT. Its protein is CASRPSGRAGTDTQYF.

The rearrangement uses TRBV5-6 and TRBJ1-2, with 7 bases lining up with TRBD1. Germline CDR1 and CDR2: SGHDT and YYEEEE. The CDR3 covers 13 residues. With V trimmed by 0 bases and J by 8 bases, 4 bases remained unmatched. In DNA form, the CDR3 reads TGTGCCAGCAGCTTGGCCACAGGGGACGGCTACACCTTC. Protein product: CASSLATGDGYTF.

This rearrangement joins TRBV14 to TRBJ2-2; 9 positions agree with TRBD2. The germline V gene encodes CDR1 SGHDN and CDR2 FVKESK. Trimming at V came to 0 bases and at J to 0 bases, leaving 5 bases not matched to a gene. The CDR3 loop spans 18 amino acids. The CDR3 DNA reads as TGTGCCAGCAGCCAAGATGGGACTAGCTACTCGAACACCGGGGAGCTGTTTTTT. Its translation: CASSQDGTSYSNTGELFF.

The chain is built from TRBV28 and TRBJ2-7; the D gene is possibly TRBD1 (6 bases). CDR3 size: 11 residues. CDR1 and CDR2 (germline): MDHEN, SYDVKM. Trimming took off 10 bases at V and 4 bases at J, with 11 bases between the two ends. The CDR3 DNA is TGTGCCACCTACAGGGCGTACGAGCAGTACTTC. Translating gives CATYRAYEQYF.

This clone was observed once. This CDR3 reads CASSLVPGNHEQYF. In nucleotides, the CDR3 is TGTGCCAGCAGCTTAGTCCCAGGGAACCACGAGCAGTACTTC. The rearrangement links TRBV7-6 to TRBJ2-7, with D possibly being TRBD1 (5 bases). The CDR3 covers 14 residues. Trimming left V 1 base short and J 5 bases short, with 12 bases between. The germline CDR1 and CDR2 sequences are SGHVS and FNYEAQ.

The chain combines TRBV3-1 (or the pseudogene TRBV3-2) with TRBJ1-1; 7 nucleotides match TRBD1. Germline V CDR1 and CDR2: LGHDT, YNNKEL (reference sequence). This CDR3 comprises 15 residues. V shed 1 base, J shed 1 base, and the junction held 3 bases outside the gene matches. CDR3 coding DNA: TGTGCCAGCAGCCAAGGGGGACAGCCGAACACTGAAGCTTTCTTT. Its protein is CASSQGGQPNTEAFF.

The CDR3 reads CASSPSGTSTGELFF. CDR3 bases: TGTGCCAGCAGCCCCTCCGGGACTAGCACCGGGGAGCTGTTTTTT. This chain connects TRBV11-3 to TRBJ2-2; 8 positions agree with TRBD2. The CDR3 is 15 amino acids. CDR1 and CDR2 (germline): SGHNT, YENEEA. J gave up 4 bases and V 5 bases, and 6 bases lay outside the gene matches.

The chain recombines TRBV9 with TRBJ2-2, with 12 bases lining up with TRBD1. The CDR3 sequence is 17 residues long. Looked up from germline, CDR1 is SGDLS and CDR2 is YYNGEE. V shed 4 bases, J shed 6 bases, and the junction held 10 bases outside the gene matches. The CDR3 DNA follows: TGTGCCAGCAGCCCTTCCCGCCGGGACAGGGGGCCCGGGGAGCTGTTTTTT. Translated: CASSPSRRDRGPGELFF.

This clone appeared a few times. This sequence joins TRBV2 and TRBJ2-2, with a tentative D call TRBD1 (6 bases). The V end lost 7 bases, the J end lost 4 bases, and 25 bases lay between the germline ends. CDR1 is SNHLY and CDR2 is FYNNEI in the germline V gene. The CDR3 spans 18 residues. This CDR3 reads CASTATGTSWMGTGELFF. The CDR3 bases are TGTGCCAGCACCGCAACCGGGACAAGTTGGATGGGCACCGGGGAGCTGTTTTTT.

This clone was seen ten or more times. The rearrangement links TRBV28 to TRBJ1-3; possible D gene TRBD1, 6 bases. CDR3 size: 14 residues. Trimming shortened V by 5 bases and J by 1 base, and 9 bases separated the two germline ends. The germline gives CDR1 MDHEN, CDR2 SYDVKM. The CDR3 loop is CASSPGTSGNTIYF. CDR3 sequence (DNA): TGTGCCAGCAGTCCCGGGACATCTGGAAACACCATATATTTT.

The chain has TRBV6-6 and TRBJ2-7, with D possibly TRBD1 on 10 matching bases. V lost 6 bases to trimming and J lost 1 base, with 28 bases between them. CDR1 and CDR2 from the germline V gene are MNHNY and SVGAGI (reference sequence). The CDR3 spans 19 residues. CDR3 in amino acids: CASSLARDRGTSGSYEQYF. CDR3 DNA sequence: TGTGCCAGCAGCTTAGCCCGGGACAGGGGTACTAGCGGGTCCTACGAGCAGTACTTC.

This clone showed up just once. This chain links TRBV6-1 with TRBJ1-1; D remains unclear. The CDR3 covers 15 residues. CDR1 MNHNS and CDR2 SASEGT come from the germline V gene. Between the trimmed V and J ends, which lost 1 base and 2 bases, there was a span of 11 bases. CDR3 in DNA: TGTGCCAGCAGTGAAGAGAGGGCTTTTAACACTGAAGCTTTCTTT. As protein: CASSEERAFNTEAFF.

The chain couples TRBV6-5 to TRBJ1-1; D unresolved. The germline V gene has CDR1 MNHEY and CDR2 SVGAGI. V lost 0 bases, J lost 3 bases, and 8 bases lay in between. CDR3 size: 14 residues. Here the CDR3 DNA reads TGTGCCAGCAGTTACTCCCCCGTCGACACTGAAGCTTTCTTT. This codes for CASSYSPVDTEAFF.

This clone came up a few times. The chain carries TRBV5-6 and TRBJ1-5; D perhaps matches TRBD1 (5 bases). This CDR3 contains 13 residues. V was pared by 6 bases and J by 6 bases, with 13 bases between. Germline-derived CDR1 and CDR2 are SGHDT and YYEEEE. Here the CDR3 reads CASTSRQGQPQHF. The CDR3 DNA sequence: TGTGCCAGCACCTCCAGGCAGGGTCAGCCCCAGCATTTT.

The CDR3 spells CASSTLPGTGVSYEQYF. As DNA, the CDR3 is TGTGCCAGCAGCACCCTTCCAGGGACAGGGGTGTCCTACGAGCAGTACTTC. The chain uses TRBV7-9 and TRBJ2-7; 10 bases align to TRBD1. The CDR3 sequence is 17 residues long. The V and J ends lost 5 bases and 1 base, in that order; junction bases with no gene match: 11. Germline V gives CDR1 SEHNR, CDR2 FQNEAQ (reference sequence).

CDR3 nucleotides: TGTGCCAGAAGCTTAGCGCGTTTGGTAGCGGCACGCTATCAACAAGAGACCCAGTACTTC. Protein sequence: CARSLARLVAARYQQETQYF. V gene TRBV7-5 combines with J gene TRBJ2-5; the table's D gene call, TRBD2, was not cross checked with the DNA. TRBV7-5 is described as a pseudogene. The CDR3 has 20 residues.

The chain combines TRBV30 with TRBJ2-5; weak D call: TRBD2 (6 bases). Trimming cost V 4 bases and J 4 bases, with 10 bases left between them. Looked up from germline, CDR1 is GTSNPN and CDR2 is SVGIG (reference sequence). The CDR3 sequence is 12 residues long. The CDR3 protein is CAWMRDTETQYF. The CDR3 region has the DNA TGTGCCTGGATGCGGGATACAGAGACCCAGTACTTC.